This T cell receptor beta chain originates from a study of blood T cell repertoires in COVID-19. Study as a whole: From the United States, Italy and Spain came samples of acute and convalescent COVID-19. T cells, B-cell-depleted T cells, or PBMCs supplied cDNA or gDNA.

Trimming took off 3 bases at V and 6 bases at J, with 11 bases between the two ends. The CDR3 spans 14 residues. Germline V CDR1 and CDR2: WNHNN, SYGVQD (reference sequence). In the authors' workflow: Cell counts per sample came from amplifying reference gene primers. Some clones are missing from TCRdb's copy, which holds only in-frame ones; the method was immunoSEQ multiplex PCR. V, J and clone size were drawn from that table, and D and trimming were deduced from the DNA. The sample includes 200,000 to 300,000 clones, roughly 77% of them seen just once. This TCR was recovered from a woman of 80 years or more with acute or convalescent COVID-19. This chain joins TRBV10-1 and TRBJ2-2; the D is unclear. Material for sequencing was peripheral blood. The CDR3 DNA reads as TGCGCCAGCAGTGACAACGGAGTGGCCGGGGAGCTGTTTTTT. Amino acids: CASSDNGVAGELFF.